This section outlines one T cell receptor beta chain sequence together with its context. This sample is part of a study of blood T cell repertoires in COVID-19. Across the study: Material from acute and convalescent COVID-19 was sourced from the United States, Italy and Spain.

Data came from immunoSEQ multiplex PCR; TCRdb stores just in-frame clones and leaves some out. The sample has approximately 260,000 clones; 65% to 80% are singletons. Source material: peripheral blood. The receptor's source is a woman aged 40 to 50 with active or convalescent COVID-19.

CDR3 nucleotides: TGCGCCAGCAGCACGGGACACAACACCGGGGAGCTGTTTTTT. Protein sequence: CASSTGHNTGELFF. V is TRBV5-1 and J is TRBJ2-2, with D possibly being TRBD1 (6 bases). Germline CDR1 reads SGHRS; CDR2 reads YFSETQ. V dropped 4 bases and J dropped 2 bases, with 9 bases sitting between them. CDR3 length: 14 amino acids.